Below, one T cell receptor (beta chain) is given with its context. This sample was taken from a study of blood T cell repertoires in COVID-19. On the study more broadly: Italy, Spain and the United States were the sources of the convalescent and acute COVID-19 samples.

In the original workflow: Estimation of nucleated cell counts was performed using reference gene primer amplification. The table came from immunoSEQ multiplex PCR; TCRdb's copy has only in-frame clones and leaves some out. That table supplies the V and J calls and clone size; D and trimming were determined from the DNA. Of about 360,000 clones listed, 65% to 85% are singletons. Sequencing was done on a sample of peripheral blood. The receptor comes from a man aged 25 to 40 with active or convalescent COVID-19.

The CDR3 spells CASSLHTGSGTEAFF. For the CDR3, the DNA is TGTGCCAGCAGCTTACACACAGGGTCCGGCACTGAAGCTTTCTTT. This sequence joins TRBV11-2 and TRBJ1-1; tentatively, D is TRBD1 (6 bases). The ends were cut back, 2 bases at V and 4 bases at J, with 14 bases in the middle. The CDR3 covers 15 residues. Per the germline V gene, CDR1 is SGHAT and CDR2 is FQNNGV.